The present T cell receptor beta chain was sequenced within a study of vaccination effects on CD4 cells after COVID-19. Study details: Median timing of post-vaccine samples was 72 days after the second dose.

Expansion of antigen-specific CD4+ T cells with viral peptide pools was carried out by the ViraFEST assay before sequencing. Isolation of CD4+ T cells took place after ten to eleven days of culture. Each participant received a vaccine that was either BNT162b2 or mRNA-1273, given as two doses. People in the vaccine group had not been infected with SARS-CoV-2 before, and their nucleocapsid antibodies were negative. Each culture well received around 2 million PBMC. These cells were then cultured in IMDM with 9.5 to 10 IU/ml IL-2 and roughly 10 ug/ml peptides. The CDR3 is made up of 13 amino acids. Germline values: CDR1 SGHRS, CDR2 YFSETQ. V lost 4 bases, J lost 8 bases, and 8 bases stayed unmatched. Sequencing used immunoSEQ multiplex PCR; TCRdb keeps in-frame clones, though not all of them. This sample has tens of thousands of clones, with 75% to 80% found just once. With regard to this clone: The antigen is undetermined.

Study observations and caveats: Few convalescent patients were included, and no early post-infection timepoints were sampled.

The clonotype comes from a human donor who received a COVID-19 vaccine. Some clones in this sample may be carry-over from other donors' samples. The gene calls are TRBV5-1 and TRBJ1-2, with TRBD1 matching over 7 bases. Here the sequenced sample was CD4+ T cells from PBMCs cultured with SARS-CoV-2 spike peptides, taken after COVID-19 vaccination. CDR3 region: CASSVTGLSGYTF. The DNA of the CDR3 is TGCGCCAGCAGCGTGACAGGGTTGAGCGGCTACACCTTC.